Listed below are T cell receptor beta chains from one sample, sequenced in a study of blood T cell repertoires in COVID-19. Repertoires were generated with immunoSEQ multiplex PCR, while TCRdb's copy carries only in-frame clones and drops some. Seen here are over 150,000 clones, roughly 91% observed once, and the top ten hold 2% to 2.5%. Sequences were obtained from peripheral blood. The receptor source for this set is a man between 45 and 60 years old who had recovered from COVID-19. Both conserved end residues are part of each CDR3. D genes are given only for firm matches. Clone size is not always given. Where it is, it says once, few, many or a class for expanded clones.

j_gene | d_gene | v_gene | abundance | CDR3nt | CDR3aa
TRBJ2-2 | . | TRBV30 | . | TGTGCCTGGACTTCGCAGTTCACCGGGGAGCTGTTTTTT | CAWTSQFTGELFF
TRBJ2-7 | . | TRBV27 | . | TGTGCCAGCAGAGAGCGGCGGAGCTCCTACGAGCAGTACTTC | CASRERRSSYEQYF
TRBJ1-4 | . | TRBV7-8 | few | TGTGCCAGCAGCTTATTACAGGGTGTTAATGAAAAACTGTTTTTT | CASSLLQGVNEKLFF
TRBJ1-3 | . | TRBV18 | . | TGTGCCAGCTCACCGACACCGAGCTCTGGAAACACCATATATTTT | CASSPTPSSGNTIYF
TRBJ1-5 | TRBD1 | TRBV18 | . | TGTGCCAGCTCACCACGGACAGGTCAAGGCAATCAGCCCCAGCATTTT | CASSPRTGQGNQPQHF
TRBJ2-3 | . | TRBV5-1 | . | TGCGCCAGCAGCCAGGGTATAGTCACAGATACGCAGTATTTT | CASSQGIVTDTQYF
TRBJ1-6 | TRBD1 | TRBV7-2 | once | TGTGCCAGCAGCTTGGCAGGGGGGACCTCCTATAATTCACCCCTCCACTTT | CASSLAGGTSYNSPLHF
TRBJ1-6 | . | TRBV6-5 | . | TGTGCCAGCAGTTTAGGGGATTCACCCCTCCACTTT | CASSLGDSPLHF
TRBJ1-5 | . | TRBV19 | . | TGTGCCAGTATCCGAACCGGGGGAAAGAATCAGCCCCAGCATTTT | CASIRTGGKNQPQHF
TRBJ1-2 | . | TRBV7-2 | . | TGTGCCAGCAGCCAAACAGATAACTATGGCTACACCTTC | CASSQTDNYGYTF
TRBJ2-7 | TRBD1 | TRBV11-2 | . | TGTGCCAGCAGCTTAGGGGGACAGGGATCCGAGCAGTACTTC | CASSLGGQGSEQYF
TRBJ1-1 | . | TRBV6-2/TRBV6-3 | few | TGTGCCAGCAGTTCCAACCGGAGGGAGTGGGACACTGAAGCTTTCTTT | CASSSNRREWDTEAFF
TRBJ2-7 | . | TRBV6-5 | . | TGTGCCAGCACCACCACGTTAGGGGGTCCCTACGAGCAGTACTTC | CASTTTLGGPYEQYF
TRBJ2-7 | . | TRBV5-1 | once | TGCGCCAGCAGCTTGGATCCGGGAGTCGGGTACGAGCAGTACTTC | CASSLDPGVGYEQYF
TRBJ2-7 | TRBD2 | TRBV6-6 | . | TGTGCCAGTTGGGTAGCGGGAGTTCCGGACGAGCAGTACTTC | CASWVAGVPDEQYF
TRBJ1-2 | . | TRBV29-1 | . | TGCAGCGTTGCCTCGGGAGATGGCTACACCTTC | CSVASGDGYTF
TRBJ2-2 | . | TRBV6-4 | few | TGTGCCAGCAGTGACGAGACAGATAACACCGGGGAGCTGTTTTTT | CASSDETDNTGELFF
TRBJ2-3 | TRBD1 | TRBV7-9 | . | TGTGCCAGCAGCCCCCGACAGGGGGGGGCAGATACGCAGTATTTT | CASSPRQGGADTQYF
TRBJ2-2 | TRBD2 | TRBV11-2 | . | TGTGCCAGCAGCTCGAGCGGGGGGTATTCCGGGGAGCTGTTTTTT | CASSSSGGYSGELFF
TRBJ2-7 | . | TRBV11-2 | few | TGTGCCAGCAGCTTAGAGACAGGCAACTACGAGCAGTACTTC | CASSLETGNYEQYF
TRBJ2-1 | . | TRBV6-2/TRBV6-3 | once | TGTGCCAGCAGTTCTACCAATGAGCAGTTCTTC | CASSSTNEQFF
TRBJ2-6 | . | TRBV9 | . | TGTGCCAGCAGCGGTAGAATCTCTGGGGCCAACGTCCTGACTTTC | CASSGRISGANVLTF
TRBJ2-1 | TRBD2 | TRBV15 | . | TGTGCCACCAGCAGCCCGACTAGCGGGAGCTCCTACAATGAGCAGTTCTTC | CATSSPTSGSSYNEQFF
TRBJ2-5 | . | TRBV30 | . | TGTGCCTGGAGTGTACGAGAACGAGGGACCCAGTACTTC | CAWSVRERGTQYF
TRBJ2-2 | . | TRBV4-1 | . | TGCGCCAGCAGCCCCCAGACAAAACTTACCGGGGAGCTGTTTTTT | CASSPQTKLTGELFF
TRBJ1-2 | TRBD1 | TRBV4-3 | . | TGCGCCAGCAGCCTAGACCTGACAGGGCGAGGTGGCTACACCTTC | CASSLDLTGRGGYTF
TRBJ1-4 | . | TRBV7-2 | few | TGTGCCAGCAGCTTCATGAGAGGTACTAATGAAAAACTGTTTTTT | CASSFMRGTNEKLFF
TRBJ1-5 | . | TRBV7-2 | . | TGTGCCAGCAGCTTAGACGGGAAGGGCAATCAGCCCCAGCATTTT | CASSLDGKGNQPQHF
TRBJ2-1 | TRBD2 | TRBV9 | . | TGTGCCAGCAGCGTAGGACTAGCGGGAGAAGAGCAGTTCTTC | CASSVGLAGEEQFF
TRBJ2-3 | . | TRBV7-8 | . | TGTGCCAGCAGCTCCGAGGGTACTGATACGCAGTATTTT | CASSSEGTDTQYF
TRBJ2-2 | TRBD1 | TRBV5-1 | . | TGCGCCACCTCAACAGGGGACCGAGACACCGGGGAGCTGTTTTTT | CATSTGDRDTGELFF
TRBJ2-1 | . | TRBV6-2/TRBV6-3 | . | TGTGCCAGCAGTTACTTGAGGGATTGGGCCGGATCCTACAATGAGCAGTTCTTC | CASSYLRDWAGSYNEQFF
TRBJ1-2 | TRBD1 | TRBV18 | . | TGTGCCAGCTCACCCCCAAGGACAGGGGGGGTCTATGGCTACACCTTC | CASSPPRTGGVYGYTF
TRBJ2-7 | . | TRBV6-2/TRBV6-3 | . | TGTGCCAGCAGTTACTCGAGCTCCTACGAGCAGTACTTC | CASSYSSSYEQYF
TRBJ1-5 | . | TRBV7-9 | . | TGTGCCAGCAGCTCTATCGGACAGAGCAATCAGCCCCAGCATTTT | CASSSIGQSNQPQHF
TRBJ2-1 | TRBD2 | TRBV7-2 | . | TGTGCCAGCAGGCATCCAGCGGGAGGGCCGTACAATGAGCAGTTCTTC | CASRHPAGGPYNEQFF
TRBJ1-1 | TRBD1 | TRBV10-1 | . | TGCGCCAGCAGTGAGTCGAGACAGGGGAACACTGAAGCTTTCTTT | CASSESRQGNTEAFF
TRBJ2-3 | . | TRBV4-3 | . | TGCGCCAGCAGCCAAGATTCAAGGGGGGGGTCAGATACGCAGTATTTT | CASSQDSRGGSDTQYF
TRBJ1-1 | . | TRBV20-1 | . | TGCAGTGCTACGGACAGTGATGAAGCTTTCTTT | CSATDSDEAFF
TRBJ2-7 | . | TRBV11-2 | . | TGTGCCAGCAGCTTAGATGGGCTAGCAGGAAACGAGCAGTACTTC | CASSLDGLAGNEQYF
TRBJ1-5 | . | TRBV12-2 | . | TGTGCAAGTCGCGCATCAGGGAGCAATCAGCCCCAGCATTTT | CASRASGSNQPQHF
TRBJ2-7 | . | TRBV2 | . | TGTGCCAGCAGCTTTGGGGGCGAATCCTACGAGCAGTACTTC | CASSFGGESYEQYF